One and the same sample provided the 22 T cell receptor beta chains below, sequenced in a study of blood T cell repertoires in COVID-19. Sequenced by immunoSEQ multiplex PCR; TCRdb stores in-frame clones only, minus some. The repertoire includes about 160,000 clones, 70% to 85% of them detected once, and roughly 7% sits in the top ten. Input material: peripheral blood. All receptors come from a woman aged 40-49 years with COVID-19, enrolled during active disease.

This clone was seen repeatedly, ten times or more. The chain employs TRBV28 and TRBJ2-7; TRBD1 aligns across 7 bases. The germline V gene has CDR1 MDHEN and CDR2 SYDVKM. V lost 8 bases and J lost 2; bases outside the gene matches: 9. The CDR3 is made up of 14 amino acids. The chain's CDR3 is CASGQQGPAYEQYF. Here the CDR3 DNA reads TGTGCCAGCGGGCAACAGGGGCCAGCCTACGAGCAGTACTTC.

CDR3 in amino acids: CASSENRGPRYGYTF. CDR3 in DNA: TGTGCCAGCAGCGAGAACAGGGGTCCTCGGTATGGCTACACCTTC. V and J are TRBV3-1 (or the pseudogene TRBV3-2) and TRBJ1-2; 7 nucleotides align to TRBD1. The CDR3 contains 15 residues. Germline values: CDR1 LGHDT, CDR2 YNNKEL (reference sequence). Trimming at V came to 5 bases and at J to 5 bases, leaving 11 bases not matched to a gene.

J is TRBJ2-5 and V is TRBV3-1 (or the pseudogene TRBV3-2); tentative D call: TRBD2 (6 bases). V dropped 4 bases and J dropped 1 base, with 7 bases sitting between them. Germline CDR1 reads LGHDT; CDR2 reads YNNKEL (reference sequence). The CDR3 sequence is 13 residues long. As DNA, the CDR3 is TGTGCCAGCAGCCCCGGGGGCCAAGAGACCCAGTACTTC. It is translated as CASSPGGQETQYF.

The chain has TRBV5-5 and TRBJ1-4, with 7 bases aligning to TRBD1. V dropped 4 bases and J dropped 1; count of bases not matched to a gene: 7. The CDR3 has 16 residues. Germline values: CDR1 SGHKS, CDR2 YYEKEE (reference sequence). Here the CDR3 reads CASSRARGRTNEKLFF. CDR3 bases: TGTGCCAGCAGCAGGGCAAGGGGGCGAACTAATGAAAAACTGTTTTTT.

This chain joins TRBV10-3 and TRBJ2-5; 9 bases match TRBD1. In germline, CDR1 is ENHRY, CDR2 SYGVKD. This CDR3 region has 13 residues. Trimming removed 5 bases from V and 3 bases from J; junction bases left unmatched: 1. The DNA of the CDR3 is TGTGCCATCAGTTGGGACAGGGAAGAGACCCAGTACTTC. Protein sequence: CAISWDREETQYF.

J is TRBJ1-2 and V is TRBV13; no firm D call. Germline lookup yields CDR1 PRHDT and CDR2 FYEKMQ (reference sequence). V was trimmed by 6 bases and J by 14 bases, leaving 25 bases between them. CDR3 length: 14 amino acids. CDR3 DNA: TGTGCCAGCAGAAGGAGGATTTATAACTATGGCTGGACCTTC. The encoded protein is CASRRRIYNYGWTF.

The genes are TRBV2 and TRBJ2-5; maybe TRBD2 (5 bases). The CDR3 is made up of 15 amino acids. Trimming shortened V by 11 bases and J by 1 base, and 20 bases separated the two germline ends. CDR1 and CDR2 (germline): SNHLY, FYNNEI. The CDR3 DNA follows: TGTGCCTCCCCGACGGAGGCCTTCGGCCAAGAGACCCAGTACTTC. This sequence encodes CASPTEAFGQETQYF.

The J gene is TRBJ2-5, the V gene TRBV11-3, with D perhaps TRBD2 (6 bases). The germline V and J ends were trimmed by 3 bases and 4 bases, with 9 bases remaining between them. CDR1 is SGHNT, CDR2 YENEEA, per germline. The CDR3 runs 13 residues. The CDR3 nucleotides are TGTGCCAGCAGCTTGGGGGGAGGAGAGACCCAGTACTTC. It codes for CASSLGGGETQYF.

The chain employs TRBV10-3 and TRBJ1-1, with D tentatively TRBD1 (5 bases). The CDR3 has 12 amino acids. V was shortened by 7 bases and J by 7 bases, with 13 bases between the two germline ends. Germline lookup yields CDR1 ENHRY and CDR2 SYGVKD. The CDR3 DNA reads TGTGCCATCACCACGACAGCCTTTGAAGCTTTCTTT. Residues: CAITTTAFEAFF.

V and J are TRBV9 and TRBJ1-1, with D tentatively TRBD1 (5 bases). Per the germline V gene, CDR1 is SGDLS and CDR2 is YYNGEE. This CDR3 has 14 residues. Trimming stripped 3 bases from V and 1 base from J, with 10 bases between. Here the CDR3 reads CASSGPGQNTEAFF. CDR3 nucleotide sequence: TGTGCCAGCAGCGGACCAGGGCAGAACACTGAAGCTTTCTTT. The entire variable domain, with the rest obtained from reference TRBV9 and TRBJ1-1, is as follows: DSGVTQTPKHLITATGQRVTLRCSPRSGDLSVYWYQQSLDQGLQFLIQYYNGEERAKGNILERFSAQQFPDLHSELNLSSLELGDSALYFCASSGPGQNTEAFFGQGTRLTVV.

As regards this clone: Distinct nucleotide sequences in the sample also encode this CDR3. J is TRBJ2-1 and V is TRBV27; 11 nucleotides agree with TRBD2. The ends lost 2 bases at V and 4 bases at J; junction bases unmatched: 1. Looked up from germline, CDR1 is MNHEY and CDR2 is SMNVEV (reference sequence). The CDR3 runs 15 residues. This chain's CDR3 is CASSLLAGGYNEQFF. CDR3 bases: TGTGCCAGCAGTTTACTAGCGGGGGGTTACAATGAGCAGTTCTTC.

The chain recombines TRBV5-1 with TRBJ2-7; D is unresolved. Trimming shortened V by 2 bases and J by 3 bases, and 12 bases separated the two germline ends. The CDR3 is 14 amino acids. CDR1 SGHRS and CDR2 YFSETQ come from the germline V gene. The CDR3 protein is CASSFSGTNYEQYF. CDR3 nucleotide sequence: TGCGCCAGCAGCTTTTCAGGTACCAACTACGAGCAGTACTTC.

The chain links TRBV5-1 to TRBJ2-1; D possibly corresponds to TRBD2 (5 bases). The CDR3 length is 15 residues. With 0 bases removed from V and 8 bases from J, the gap between germline ends came to 15 bases. Germline V lookup: CDR1 SGHRS, CDR2 YFSETQ. The CDR3 loop is CASSLEGPGYDEQFF. DNA for the CDR3: TGCGCCAGCAGCTTGGAAGGACCGGGGTACGATGAGCAGTTCTTC.

V and J are TRBV9 and TRBJ2-3; a possible D gene is TRBD2 (5 bases). The length of the CDR3 is 18 residues. Germline lookup yields CDR1 SGDLS and CDR2 YYNGEE. Trimming removed 3 bases from V and 1 base from J, with 21 bases in between. The CDR3 loop is CASSARGLSEPGTDTQYF. In DNA form, the CDR3 reads TGTGCCAGCAGCGCCCGAGGGTTGAGCGAGCCGGGCACAGATACGCAGTATTTT.

The chain recombines TRBV19 with TRBJ2-5; possible D gene TRBD1, 7 bases. Germline lookup yields CDR1 LNHDA and CDR2 SQIVND (reference sequence). The germline V and J ends were trimmed by 6 bases and 5 bases, with 16 bases remaining between them. The CDR3 sequence is 14 residues long. CDR3 bases: TGTGCCAGTAGCCAGAGGGACAGCGGGGAGACCCAGTACTTC. Translation gives CASSQRDSGETQYF.

By sample share, this clone is medium-sized. The V and J genes are TRBV19 and TRBJ1-4; 10 nucleotides match TRBD1. Germline CDR1 LNHDA, CDR2 SQIVND (reference sequence). Trimming took 4 bases from V and 7 from J; bases not matched to a gene: 12. The CDR3 loop spans 17 amino acids. CDR3 loop: CASSRGVSGTGAEKLFF. The CDR3 DNA sequence: TGTGCCAGTAGTAGGGGCGTTTCCGGGACAGGGGCTGAAAAACTGTTTTTT.

The J gene is TRBJ2-1, the V gene TRBV28; 8 bases map to TRBD2. The CDR3 sequence is 15 residues long. Losses at the gene ends were 5 bases for V and 6 bases for J; bases not matched to a gene: 9. The V gene's germline CDR1 is MDHEN and CDR2 SYDVKM. This chain's CDR3 is CASSPPGLESNEQFF. DNA for the CDR3: TGTGCCAGCAGTCCGCCGGGACTAGAATCCAATGAGCAGTTCTTC.

This clone turned up a few times. The rearrangement joins TRBV5-1 to TRBJ2-1, with TRBD1 matching over 7 bases. Trimming cost V 4 bases and J 2 bases; bases outside gene matches: 3. This CDR3 has 14 residues. The germline gives CDR1 SGHRS, CDR2 YFSETQ. The CDR3 protein is CASSIGQAYNEQFF. The CDR3 nucleotides are TGCGCCAGCAGCATAGGACAGGCCTACAATGAGCAGTTCTTC.

The CDR3 spells CASSQVTSATYEQYF. DNA for the CDR3: TGTGCCAGCAGCCAAGTGACTAGCGCAACCTACGAGCAGTACTTC. The chain combines TRBV7-2 with TRBJ2-7, with TRBD2 matching over 8 bases. The germline V gene encodes CDR1 SGHTA and CDR2 FQGNSA. The CDR3 sequence is 15 residues long. Trimming took 5 bases from V and 2 from J; bases not matched to a gene: 8.

This rearrangement joins TRBV4-2 to TRBJ2-1; D may be TRBD2 (5 bases). V gave up 3 bases and J gave up 2 bases, with 17 bases separating them. The CDR3 runs 17 residues. Germline CDR1 is LGHNA and CDR2 is YNFKEQ. The CDR3 DNA is TGTGCCAGCAGCCAGGAAGACTTCGGGGATACCTACAATGAGCAGTTCTTC. It translates to CASSQEDFGDTYNEQFF.

This sequence joins TRBV14 and TRBJ2-1, with D possibly being TRBD1 (6 bases). This CDR3 contains 16 residues. Looked up from germline, CDR1 is SGHDN and CDR2 is FVKESK. The germline V and J ends were trimmed by 1 base and 8 bases, with 18 bases remaining between them. The CDR3 spells CASSQGRMAGADEQFF. DNA for the CDR3: TGTGCCAGCAGCCAAGGGCGGATGGCAGGGGCCGATGAGCAGTTCTTC.

The chain employs TRBV18 and TRBJ2-7, with 12 bases aligning to TRBD1. The length of the CDR3 is 16 residues. Germline V gives CDR1 KGHSH, CDR2 LQKENI. V dropped 5 bases and J dropped 7; count of bases not matched to a gene: 12. CDR3 sequence reads: CASSSYGTGGLEEQYF. The CDR3 region has the DNA TGTGCCAGCTCATCCTACGGGACAGGGGGCCTAGAGGAGCAGTACTTC.